This T cell receptor (beta chain) derives from a study of CD8 T cells in ankylosing spondylitis. Broader study findings: The authors found the disease-linked clones to be CD8+ and relatively rare in peripheral blood.

In making TCR beta libraries, quantitative 5'-RACE with molecular barcodes was used. TCRdb reprocessed the 5' RACE reads via MiXCR and lists one record per CDR3 protein. The sample holds around 140,000 distinct CDR3 sequences; more than 9.5% are singletons and the top ten take about 4%. As regards this clonotype: Its antigen is undetermined.

The sample consisted of blood, either unsorted or a sorted T cell fraction (not recorded which). This receptor was taken from a female donor with ankylosing spondylitis or in good health (not recorded which).

The CDR3 coding sequence is TGCAGTGCTAGAGGCGGGACAGGGGATCAGCACCATCATTTT. Amino acids: CSARGGTGDQHHHF. The rearrangement uses TRBV20-1 and TRBJ1-5, with 10 positions matching TRBD1. Looked up from germline, CDR1 is DFQATT and CDR2 is SNEGSKA (reference sequence). J was trimmed by 16 bases and V by 1 base; bases with no gene match: 13. This CDR3 comprises 14 residues.